One and the same sample provided the 20 T cell receptor beta chains below, sequenced in a study of glioma-infiltrating T cells after dendritic cell vaccination. Profiled with immunoSEQ multiplex PCR; TCRdb holds only in-frame clones, not every one. Here the sample spans about 87,000 clones, around nine tenths being singletons. Sequenced here: blood, sampled before dendritic cell vaccination. These receptors all come from a human donor with glioblastoma.

The rearrangement links TRBV2 to TRBJ2-1, with D possibly being TRBD2 (5 bases). The CDR3 totals 11 residues. Germline CDR1 reads SNHLY; CDR2 reads FYNNEI. V lost 0 bases and J 15 bases, leaving 9 bases between the germline ends. The CDR3 nucleotides are TGTGCCAGCAGTGAAGCCACTAGTCGGTTCTTC. This encodes CASSEATSRFF.

This chain links TRBV27 with TRBJ1-2, with TRBD1 matching over 9 bases. Germline values: CDR1 MNHEY, CDR2 SMNVEV (reference sequence). With V trimmed by 4 bases and J by 5 bases, 5 bases remained unmatched. This CDR3 region has 14 residues. The CDR3 protein is CASSYAGQGYGYTF. In DNA, the CDR3 is TGTGCCAGCAGTTATGCGGGACAGGGATATGGCTACACCTTC.

V gene TRBV7-2 combines with J gene TRBJ2-3, with 7 bases lining up with TRBD2. The CDR3 has 15 amino acids. The J segment lost 5 bases and the V segment lost 4 bases, leaving 9 bases of the junction unmatched. Germline V lookup: CDR1 SGHTA, CDR2 FQGNSA. CDR3 in DNA: TGTGCCAGCAGCTCCCCTAGCGGAATGAGAGATACGCAGTATTTT. It encodes CASSSPSGMRDTQYF.

This clone occurred a few times. This sequence joins TRBV6-1 and TRBJ1-5, with a tentative D call TRBD1 (5 bases). The CDR3 is 15 amino acids. Trimming cost V 5 bases and J 1 base, with 12 bases left between them. Germline V gene sequence: CDR1 MNHNS, CDR2 SASEGT. In DNA, the CDR3 is TGTGCCAGCAGTCCCTCCCGGGGGAGCAATCAGCCCCAGCATTTT. This sequence encodes CASSPSRGSNQPQHF.

The chain employs TRBV7-9 and TRBJ1-2; D not certain. Trimming took 5 bases from V and 1 from J, leaving 5 bases between them. CDR3 length: 12 amino acids. CDR1 is SEHNR and CDR2 is FQNEAQ in the germline V gene (reference sequence). The CDR3 sequence: CASSLGNYGYTF. The CDR3 bases are TGTGCCAGCAGCCTCGGTAACTATGGCTACACCTTC.

V usage is TRBV5-1 and J usage is TRBJ1-1; TRBD1 matches at 8 bases. Trimming removed 4 bases from V and 1 base from J; junction bases left unmatched: 6. CDR1 and CDR2 from the germline V gene are SGHRS and YFSETQ. The CDR3 contains 15 residues. This chain's CDR3 is CASSATGGTNTEAFF. CDR3 in DNA: TGCGCCAGCAGCGCCACAGGGGGGACGAACACTGAAGCTTTCTTT.

The sample holds a few counts of this clone. The chain is built from TRBV7-2 and TRBJ1-2, with 7 bases aligning to TRBD1. Per the germline V gene, CDR1 is SGHTA and CDR2 is FQGNSA. This CDR3 has 14 residues. The V segment lost 0 bases and the J segment 6 bases; nucleotides outside the gene matches: 4. CDR3 residues: CASSLAARGDGYTF. The CDR3 DNA sequence: TGTGCCAGCAGCTTAGCGGCCAGGGGGGATGGCTACACCTTC.

V and J are TRBV4-2 and TRBJ2-5; tentatively, D is TRBD2 (6 bases). CDR3 length equals 15 residues. Trimming shortened V by 4 bases and J by 4 bases, and 16 bases separated the two germline ends. Germline assignment: CDR1 LGHNA and CDR2 YNFKEQ. This CDR3 reads CASSPIAESRETQYF. The CDR3 DNA follows: TGTGCCAGCAGCCCTATAGCGGAGTCGCGAGAGACCCAGTACTTC.

This clone came up a few times. This chain joins TRBV6-1 and TRBJ2-7; TRBD2 is a possible D gene (5 bases). The ends were cut back, 9 bases at V and 0 bases at J, with 15 bases in the middle. Germline V CDR1 and CDR2: MNHNS, SASEGT. The CDR3 extends over 14 amino acids. The CDR3 is CASTEGLFSYEQYF. As DNA, the CDR3 is TGTGCCAGTACTGAGGGATTGTTCTCCTACGAGCAGTACTTC.

The chain has TRBV5-4 and TRBJ2-5; 11 nucleotides align to TRBD2. The length of the CDR3 is 15 residues. Germline CDR1 SGHNT, CDR2 YYREEE (reference sequence). V trimming: 1 base; J trimming: 5 bases; junction bases outside the gene matches: 4. DNA of the CDR3: TGTGCCAGCAGCTTGCTAGCGGGAGGTGGGGAGACCCAGTACTTC. Encoded protein: CASSLLAGGGETQYF.

The V call is TRBV30, the J call TRBJ2-3, with D perhaps matching TRBD2 (6 bases). With 1 base removed from V and 2 bases from J, the gap between germline ends came to 7 bases. This CDR3 region has 13 residues. Looked up from germline, CDR1 is GTSNPN and CDR2 is SVGIG (reference sequence). The CDR3 here is CAWSGRVTDTQYF. The CDR3 coding sequence is TGTGCCTGGAGTGGGAGGGTCACAGATACGCAGTATTTT.

The CDR3 bases are TGTGCCGTGGGGGCCTTAACCGGGGAGCTGTTTTTT. It specifies CAVGALTGELFF. The chain couples TRBV6-1 to TRBJ2-2; possible D gene TRBD1, 6 bases. V was clipped by 11 bases and J by 5 bases, with 12 bases between them. The CDR3 is 12 amino acids. CDR1 is MNHNS and CDR2 is SASEGT in the germline V gene.

This clone rates as medium-sized. The chain couples TRBV6-4 to TRBJ2-1; 10 nucleotides align to TRBD2. The length of the CDR3 is 15 residues. Germline V gene data show CDR1 as MRHNA and CDR2 as SNTAGT. V trimming: 6 bases; J trimming: 3 bases; junction bases outside the gene matches: 5. The CDR3: CASSHGLADYNEQFF. The CDR3 DNA reads as TGTGCCAGCAGCCACGGACTAGCGGACTACAATGAGCAGTTCTTC.

This chain joins TRBV13 and TRBJ1-1; D is possibly TRBD1 (5 bases). V lost 1 base, J lost 4 bases, and 7 bases lay in between. The CDR3 sequence is 13 residues long. The germline CDR1 and CDR2 sequences are PRHDT and FYEKMQ (reference sequence). Here the CDR3 reads CASSLVGGTEAFF. The CDR3 nucleotides read TGTGCCAGCAGCTTAGTGGGGGGCACTGAAGCTTTCTTT.

V is TRBV10-1 and J is TRBJ2-7, with 7 bases that match TRBD1. With V trimmed by 4 bases and J by 2 bases, 2 bases remained unmatched. Germline V CDR1 and CDR2: WNHNN, SYGVQD (reference sequence). The CDR3 is 13 amino acids. CDR3 nucleotides: TGCGCCAGCAGTGCCGGGACAGCCTACGAGCAGTACTTC. This gives the protein CASSAGTAYEQYF.

The V gene is TRBV6-1, the J gene TRBJ2-7; 9 positions agree with TRBD1. The germline CDR1 and CDR2 sequences are MNHNS and SASEGT. Losses at the gene ends were 0 bases for V and 4 bases for J; bases not matched to a gene: 7. The CDR3 totals 16 residues. CDR3 protein: CASSEAGTGSGYEQYF. The DNA of the CDR3 is TGTGCCAGCAGTGAAGCCGGGACAGGGTCGGGGTACGAGCAGTACTTC.

This chain connects TRBV14 to TRBJ1-2, with D hard to call. The CDR3 extends over 13 amino acids. Germline values: CDR1 SGHDN, CDR2 FVKESK. With 1 base removed from V and 2 bases from J, the gap between germline ends came to 5 bases. The CDR3 DNA sequence: TGTGCCAGCAGCCAAGGGCAGAACTATGGCTACACCTTC. Encoded protein: CASSQGQNYGYTF.

V is TRBV5-4 and J is TRBJ2-7, with 11 bases that match TRBD1. Unmatched junction bases numbered 8, after V lost 3 bases and J lost 6 bases. This CDR3 spans 15 amino acids. The germline V gene encodes CDR1 SGHNT and CDR2 YYREEE (reference sequence). CDR3 in amino acids: CASSSGEGQGGEQYF. DNA of the CDR3: TGTGCCAGCAGCTCGGGAGAGGGACAGGGGGGCGAGCAGTACTTC.

As for this clone: The junction differs from germline at one of its ends, possibly a read error. This rearrangement joins TRBV9 to TRBJ2-3; no definite D call. CDR3 length: 14 amino acids. Germline lookup yields CDR1 SGDLS and CDR2 YYNGEE. CDR3 sequence: CASSVVGSTNTQYF. For the CDR3, the DNA is TGTGCCAGCAGCGTAGTTGGTTCCACAAATACGCAGTATTTT.

V and J are TRBV5-8 and TRBJ2-5; D ambiguous. The germline CDR1 and CDR2 sequences are SGHTS and YDEGEE. Deletions cut 0 bases from V and 0 bases from J, with 9 bases between. The CDR3 length is 15 residues. CDR3 region: CASSLVLANQETQYF. The CDR3 DNA reads TGTGCCAGCAGCTTGGTGCTCGCTAACCAAGAGACCCAGTACTTC.